These 29 T cell receptor beta chains share one sample of origin, sequenced in a study of Ad26.COV2.S vaccination and SARS-CoV-2 variants (dated by TCRdb to the early 2020s). The method was the immunoSEQ multiplex PCR assay. TCRdb provides this immuneACCESS table in a form limited to in-frame rearrangements. Some clones are lacking; in checked studies, under half of them reflect an unresolved V gene, and why the rest are absent is not known. This sample gives about 470,000 clones in total; around 90% of them show up just once. The ten largest clones take up around 4.5% of the sample. This specimen's treatment or condition label, interpreted: over 15 received Ad26.COV2.S at low or high dose, single or two shots; several received placebo; per-sample allocation not given. Repertoires of vaccine and placebo recipients were sequenced from samples taken on day 63 after the first injection. The sample consisted of peripheral blood, taken in a trial of Ad26.COV2.S vaccine versus placebo. These receptors originate from a person between 18 and 65 years old who received the Ad26.COV2.S COVID-19 vaccine or a placebo.

The CDR3 loop reads CASSQESGYGSPLHF. CDR3 DNA: TGTGCCAGCAGCCAAGAATCGGGTTATGGTTCACCCCTCCACTTT. The chain links TRBV14 to TRBJ1-6; D unresolved. The germline gives CDR1 SGHDN, CDR2 FVKESK. The CDR3 is made up of 15 amino acids. Trimming stripped 0 bases from V and 9 bases from J, with 12 bases between.

The chain uses TRBV12-3 or TRBV12-4 and TRBJ2-7; D uncertain. Trimming pared 5 bases from V and 7 bases from J, leaving 12 bases between. This CDR3 region has 12 residues. This CDR3 reads CASSGPGFEQYF. As DNA, the CDR3 is TGTGCCAGCAGTGGGCCCGGTTTTGAGCAGTACTTC.

The chain joins TRBV5-6 to TRBJ2-7; D unclear. This CDR3 has 11 amino acids. Trimming pared 5 bases from V and 4 bases from J, leaving 7 bases between. Germline assignment: CDR1 SGHDT and CDR2 YYEEEE. CDR3: CASSTGYEQYF. The CDR3 region has the DNA TGTGCCAGCAGTACCGGTTACGAGCAGTACTTC.

The chain carries TRBV5-5 and TRBJ2-5; D not resolved. V was clipped by 2 bases and J by 5 bases, with 10 bases between them. CDR1 is SGHKS, CDR2 YYEKEE, per germline (reference sequence). This CDR3 region has 13 residues. CDR3 sequence: CASSFEAGETQYF. For the CDR3, the DNA is TGTGCCAGCAGCTTTGAGGCAGGCGAGACCCAGTACTTC.

V is TRBV7-3 and J is TRBJ2-1, with 10 bases matching TRBD2. Germline V gene lookup returns CDR1 SGHTA and CDR2 FQGTGA. The CDR3 consists of 15 residues. J was trimmed by 6 bases and V by 2 bases; bases with no gene match: 4. In DNA form, the CDR3 reads TGTGCCAGCAGCTTAGGAGCGGGAGGGCCCAATGAGCAGTTCTTC. Protein sequence: CASSLGAGGPNEQFF.

Here the CDR3 reads CASSLGVAGAYNEQFF. The CDR3 coding sequence is TGTGCCAGCAGCTTGGGAGTAGCGGGAGCCTACAATGAGCAGTTCTTC. The chain is built from TRBV5-6 and TRBJ2-1; 9 bases align to TRBD2. V gave up 0 bases and J gave up 2 bases; unmatched junction bases: 3. CDR3 length equals 16 residues. The germline gives CDR1 SGHDT, CDR2 YYEEEE.

As concerns this clone: The junction shows a germline mismatch at one end, possibly a read error. The chain combines TRBV7-2 with TRBJ2-1, with D possibly TRBD2 on 5 matching bases. This CDR3 has 15 residues. The germline V gene has CDR1 SGHTA and CDR2 FQGNSA. The CDR3 protein is CASSPSPGNYHEQFF. The CDR3 region has the DNA TGTGCCAGCAGCCCCTCCCCCGGGAACTACCATGAGCAGTTCTTC.

This clone occurred once. The chain employs TRBV5-1 and TRBJ1-3; D may be TRBD1 (6 bases). The germline V gene encodes CDR1 SGHRS and CDR2 YFSETQ. V lost 2 bases and J 4 bases, leaving 13 bases between the germline ends. This CDR3 is built from 15 residues. The CDR3 region has the DNA TGCGCCAGCAGCTTATCCGGGACATTCGGAAACACCATATATTTT. Translating gives CASSLSGTFGNTIYF. The variable domain in full, completed from reference TRBV5-1 and TRBJ1-3, reads KAGVTQTPRYLIKTRGQQVTLSCSPISGHRSVSWYQQTPGQGLQFLFEYFSETQRNKGNFPGRFSGRQFSNSRSEMNVSTLELGDSALYLCASSLSGTFGNTIYFGEGSWLTVV.

The chain is built from TRBV12-3 or TRBV12-4 and TRBJ1-1; D unclear. The germline V and J ends were trimmed by 6 bases and 4 bases, with 9 bases remaining between them. The CDR3 has 12 residues. Written as DNA, the CDR3 is TGTGCCAGCAGCGTCGGTGGCACTGAAGCTTTCTTT. Translating gives CASSVGGTEAFF.

The rearrangement links TRBV4-1 to TRBJ2-7; D remains ambiguous. The CDR3 spans 14 residues. The germline V and J ends were trimmed by 0 bases and 3 bases, with 9 bases remaining between them. Germline V gene lookup returns CDR1 MGHRA and CDR2 YSYEKL. CDR3 bases: TGCGCCAGCAGCCAAGATAATAGGGTCTACGAGCAGTACTTC. Translation: CASSQDNRVYEQYF.

The rearrangement links TRBV9 to TRBJ1-1; D is uncertain. Trimming removed 3 bases at V and 2 bases at J, with 11 bases between. CDR3 size: 14 residues. The germline CDR1 and CDR2 sequences are SGDLS and YYNGEE. For the CDR3, the DNA is TGTGCCAGCAGCGGGAGGTATTCCAACACTGAAGCTTTCTTT. Translation gives CASSGRYSNTEAFF.

The V gene is TRBV6-1, the J gene TRBJ1-3; D unclear. V dropped 1 base and J dropped 0 bases, with 7 bases sitting between them. This CDR3 comprises 15 residues. Germline CDR1 and CDR2: MNHNS and SASEGT. CDR3 bases: TGTGCCAGCAGTGAAGGGTTCCCCTCTGGAAACACCATATATTTT. The encoded protein is CASSEGFPSGNTIYF.

V usage is TRBV13 and J usage is TRBJ2-3, with D possibly TRBD2 on 6 matching bases. The germline CDR1 and CDR2 sequences are PRHDT and FYEKMQ (reference sequence). The length of the CDR3 is 15 residues. V gave up 1 base and J gave up 4 bases, with 12 bases separating them. The CDR3 coding sequence is TGTGCCAGCAGCTTAGAGGTGCCGGGGGCAGATACGCAGTATTTT. It specifies CASSLEVPGADTQYF. Combining the CDR3 with reference TRBV13 and TRBJ2-3 gives the whole variable domain AAGVIQSPRHLIKEKRETATLKCYPIPRHDTVYWYQQGPGQDPQFLISFYEKMQSDKGSIPDRFSAQQFSDYHSELNMSSLELGDSALYFCASSLEVPGADTQYFGPGTRLTVL.

V and J are TRBV7-2 and TRBJ2-1; 11 positions agree with TRBD2. V dropped 1 base and J dropped 6; count of bases not matched to a gene: 8. Germline V gene data show CDR1 as SGHTA and CDR2 as FQGNSA. CDR3 length equals 17 residues. CDR3 protein: CASSLVALTSGINEQFF. The CDR3 DNA reads TGTGCCAGCAGCTTAGTCGCACTGACTAGCGGGATCAATGAGCAGTTCTTC.

The chain combines TRBV5-1 with TRBJ2-3; the D is unclear. CDR3 length: 14 amino acids. V lost 0 bases and J 4 bases, leaving 9 bases between the germline ends. Germline values: CDR1 SGHRS, CDR2 YFSETQ. Written as DNA, the CDR3 is TGCGCCAGCAGCTTGGTGCTGGATCCAGATACGCAGTATTTT. As protein: CASSLVLDPDTQYF.

The chain employs TRBV7-2 and TRBJ2-2; 10 bases are a match to TRBD2. Germline assignment: CDR1 SGHTA and CDR2 FQGNSA. The CDR3 length is 15 residues. Trimming took 1 base from V and 8 from J; bases not matched to a gene: 4. CDR3 bases: TGTGCCAGCAGCTTAGTTACTAGCGGGGTTGGGGAGCTGTTTTTT. Encoded protein: CASSLVTSGVGELFF.

This chain connects TRBV19 to TRBJ1-1; D possibly corresponds to TRBD1 (6 bases). This CDR3 has 14 residues. The V end was cut by 2 bases, the J end by 1 base, with 8 bases between. Germline values: CDR1 LNHDA, CDR2 SQIVND (reference sequence). The CDR3 sequence: CASSIKGGNTEAFF. The CDR3 DNA reads TGTGCCAGTAGTATAAAGGGGGGGAACACTGAAGCTTTCTTT.

The chain joins TRBV5-4 to TRBJ1-1; D remains ambiguous. Germline assignment: CDR1 SGHNT and CDR2 YYREEE (reference sequence). V was shortened by 4 bases and J by 0 bases, with 13 bases between the two germline ends. The length of the CDR3 is 15 residues. CDR3 amino acids: CASSRSGRLNTEAFF. The CDR3 coding sequence is TGTGCCAGCAGCCGAAGCGGACGGTTGAACACTGAAGCTTTCTTT.

The rearrangement joins TRBV9 to TRBJ1-6; D is ambiguous. The germline CDR1 and CDR2 sequences are SGDLS and YYNGEE. Trimming pared 4 bases from V and 5 bases from J, leaving 10 bases between. This CDR3 has 14 residues. Here the CDR3 DNA reads TGTGCCAGCAGCCCCCGGGCCGATAATTCACCCCTCCACTTT. Its translation: CASSPRADNSPLHF.

This chain uses TRBV18 with TRBJ2-7; D may match TRBD1 or TRBD2 (5 bases each). This CDR3 is built from 14 residues. CDR1 KGHSH and CDR2 LQKENI come from the germline V gene. V lost 1 base and J lost 3, with 10 bases in between. The CDR3 region has the DNA TGTGCCAGCTCACCACGAGGGGAAGGCTACGAGCAGTACTTC. Its protein product is CASSPRGEGYEQYF. Variable domain in full (rest from reference TRBV18 and TRBJ2-7): NAGVMQNPRHLVRRRGQEARLRCSPMKGHSHVYWYRQLPEEGLKFMVYLQKENIIDESGMPKERFSAEFPKEGPSILRIQQVVRGDSAAYFCASSPRGEGYEQYFGPGTRLTVT.

The chain combines TRBV28 with TRBJ2-2; 10 bases are shared with TRBD2. CDR3 length: 14 amino acids. Germline V gene data show CDR1 as MDHEN and CDR2 as SYDVKM. V was pared by 10 bases and J by 3 bases, with 5 bases of the junction left unmatched. The CDR3 sequence: CATSGGAYTGELFF. CDR3 DNA: TGTGCCACAAGCGGGGGGGCCTACACCGGGGAGCTGTTTTTT.

The chain employs TRBV3-1 (or the pseudogene TRBV3-2) and TRBJ2-3; 8 bases match TRBD2. Trimming removed 1 base from V and 1 base from J; junction bases left unmatched: 1. The CDR3 consists of 15 residues. Per the germline V gene, CDR1 is LGHDT and CDR2 is YNNKEL (reference sequence). CDR3 nucleotide sequence: TGTGCCAGCAGCCAAGTCGGGGGGGGCACAGATACGCAGTATTTT. Encoded protein: CASSQVGGGTDTQYF.

The chain couples TRBV24-1 to TRBJ2-2; D perhaps matches TRBD2 (6 bases). The germline V and J ends were trimmed by 8 bases and 4 bases, with 13 bases remaining between them. The CDR3 spans 14 residues. CDR1 and CDR2 (germline): KGHDR, SFDVKD. The CDR3 reads CATMEEGPTGELFF. As DNA, the CDR3 is TGTGCCACCATGGAGGAGGGTCCCACCGGGGAGCTGTTTTTT.

The gene calls are TRBV18 and TRBJ2-1, with 9 positions matching TRBD2. This CDR3 comprises 14 residues. V shed 1 base and J 9 bases; nucleotides not matched to a gene: 4. Germline V lookup: CDR1 KGHSH, CDR2 LQKENI. CDR3 coding DNA: TGTGCCAGCTCACCACTAGCGGGAGCGATTGAGCAGTTCTTC. It yields the protein CASSPLAGAIEQFF.

The V call is TRBV30, the J call TRBJ2-7; D gene uncertain. The CDR3 consists of 14 residues. Germline loops: CDR1 GTSNPN, CDR2 SVGIG (reference sequence). V was pared by 4 bases and J by 3 bases, with 16 bases between. DNA for the CDR3: TGTGCCTGGACGCCGAGCGAACTTCTCTACGAGCAGTACTTC. Translation gives CAWTPSELLYEQYF. Drawing the rest from reference TRBV30 and TRBJ2-7, the complete variable domain is SQTIHQWPATLVQPVGSPLSLECTVEGTSNPNLYWYRQAAGRGLQLLFYSVGIGQISSEVPQNLSASRPQDRQFILSSKKLLLSDSGFYLCAWTPSELLYEQYFGPGTRLTVT.

The V and J genes are TRBV9 and TRBJ1-6, with no clear D. Trimming stripped 0 bases from V and 0 bases from J, with 7 bases between. Germline loops: CDR1 SGDLS, CDR2 YYNGEE. The CDR3 is 16 residues long. CDR3 bases: TGTGCCAGCAGCGTAGGAGGCAGCTCCTATAATTCACCCCTCCACTTT. Amino acid sequence: CASSVGGSSYNSPLHF.

Concerning this clone itself: Other DNA sequences from this sample encode an identical CDR3 as well. The chain employs TRBV15 and TRBJ2-2, with D uncertain. Trimming removed 0 bases from V and 4 bases from J, with 6 bases in between. Germline CDR1 LNHNV, CDR2 YYDKDF (reference sequence). The length of the CDR3 is 14 residues. CDR3 nucleotides: TGTGCCACCAGCAGAGATGGCAGCACCGGGGAGCTGTTTTTT. It codes for CATSRDGSTGELFF. Together with reference TRBV15 and TRBJ2-2, the CDR3 gives the full variable domain: DAMVIQNPRYQVTQFGKPVTLSCSQTLNHNVMYWYQQKSSQAPKLLFHYYDKDFNNEADTPDNFQSRRPNTSFCFLDIRSPGLGDTAMYLCATSRDGSTGELFFGEGSRLTVL.

The chain employs TRBV19 and TRBJ1-4, with 8 bases matching TRBD1. This CDR3 has 17 residues. V lost 6 bases to trimming and J lost 0 bases; unmatched junction nucleotides: 9. Looked up from germline, CDR1 is LNHDA and CDR2 is SQIVND (reference sequence). The CDR3 reads CASSPFRTGSTNEKLFF. The CDR3, as DNA: TGTGCCAGTAGCCCTTTCCGGACAGGGTCAACTAATGAAAAACTGTTTTTT.

The genes are TRBV28 and TRBJ2-4; D is possibly TRBD2 (6 bases). CDR3 length: 14 residues. CDR1 is MDHEN, CDR2 SYDVKM, per germline. Trimming took off 6 bases at V and 1 base at J, with 10 bases between the two ends. The CDR3 bases are TGTGCCAGCAGCCTCCGGGGGGCCAAAAACATTCAGTACTTC. As protein: CASSLRGAKNIQYF.